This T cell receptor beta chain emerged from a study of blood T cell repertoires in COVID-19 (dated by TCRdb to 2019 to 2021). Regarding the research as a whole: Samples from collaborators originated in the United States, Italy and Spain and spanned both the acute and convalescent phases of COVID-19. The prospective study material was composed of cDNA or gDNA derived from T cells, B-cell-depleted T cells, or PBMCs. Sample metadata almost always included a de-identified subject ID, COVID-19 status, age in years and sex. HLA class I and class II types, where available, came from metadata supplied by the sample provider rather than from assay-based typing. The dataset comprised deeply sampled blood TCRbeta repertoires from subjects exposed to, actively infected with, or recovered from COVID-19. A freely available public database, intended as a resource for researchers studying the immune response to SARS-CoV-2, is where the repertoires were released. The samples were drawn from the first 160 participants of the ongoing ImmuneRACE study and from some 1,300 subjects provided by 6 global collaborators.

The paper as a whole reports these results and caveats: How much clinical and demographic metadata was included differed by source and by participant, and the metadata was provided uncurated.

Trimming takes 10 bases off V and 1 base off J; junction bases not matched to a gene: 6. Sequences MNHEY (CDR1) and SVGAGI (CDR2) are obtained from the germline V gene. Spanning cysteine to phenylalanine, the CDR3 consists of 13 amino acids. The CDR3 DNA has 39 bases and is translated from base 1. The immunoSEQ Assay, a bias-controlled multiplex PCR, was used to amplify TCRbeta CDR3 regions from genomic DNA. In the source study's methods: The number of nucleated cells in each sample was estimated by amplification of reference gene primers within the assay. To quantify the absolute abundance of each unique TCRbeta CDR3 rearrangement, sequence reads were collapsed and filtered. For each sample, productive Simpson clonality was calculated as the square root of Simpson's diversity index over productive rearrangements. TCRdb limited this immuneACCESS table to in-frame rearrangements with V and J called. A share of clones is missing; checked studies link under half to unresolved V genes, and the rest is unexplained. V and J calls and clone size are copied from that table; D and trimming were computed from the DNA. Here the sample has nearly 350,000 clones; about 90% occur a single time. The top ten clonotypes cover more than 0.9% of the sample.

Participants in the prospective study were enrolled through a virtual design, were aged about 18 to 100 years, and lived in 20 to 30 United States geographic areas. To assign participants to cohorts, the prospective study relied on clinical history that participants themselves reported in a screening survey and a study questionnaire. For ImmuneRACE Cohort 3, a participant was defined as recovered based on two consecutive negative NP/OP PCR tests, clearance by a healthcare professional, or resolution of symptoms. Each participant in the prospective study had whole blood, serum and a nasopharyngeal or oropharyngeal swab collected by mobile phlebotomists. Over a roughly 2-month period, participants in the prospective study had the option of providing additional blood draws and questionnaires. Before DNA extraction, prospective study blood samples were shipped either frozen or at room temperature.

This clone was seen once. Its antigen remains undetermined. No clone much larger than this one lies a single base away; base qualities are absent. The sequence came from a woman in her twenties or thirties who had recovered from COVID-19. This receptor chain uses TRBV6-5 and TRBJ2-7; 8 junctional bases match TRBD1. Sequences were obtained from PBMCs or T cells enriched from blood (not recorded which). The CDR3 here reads CATGQGASYEQYF. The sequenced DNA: TGTGCCACCGGGCAGGGGGCGTCCTACGAGCAGTACTTC.